Each of the 10 T cell receptor beta chains below was sequenced from the same sample in a study of vaccination effects on CD4 cells after COVID-19. Here immunoSEQ multiplex PCR was the method, and the copy in TCRdb shows in-frame clones only, minus some. The sample consists of around 69,000 clones, 70% to 75% of them appearing once. The ViraFEST assay expanded antigen-specific CD4+ T cells with viral peptide pools before sequencing. When less than 11 days of culture had elapsed, CD4+ T cells were isolated. Of the BNT162b2 and mRNA-1273 vaccines, participants received two doses of one or the other. Which antigens these TCRs recognize remains unknown. This specimen was CD4+ T cells from PBMCs cultured with HCoV-229E spike peptides, taken after COVID-19 vaccination. The receptor source for this set is a human donor who received a COVID-19 vaccine.

In regard to this clone: Other DNA sequences from this sample encode an identical CDR3 as well. The chain links TRBV12-3 or TRBV12-4 to TRBJ1-5; TRBD1 aligns across 7 bases. The CDR3 length is 13 residues. J was trimmed by 5 bases and V by 5 bases; bases with no gene match: 3. DNA of the CDR3: TGTGCCAGCAGTCCAGACAGGGATCAGCCCCAGCATTTT. Translating gives CASSPDRDQPQHF.

This chain links TRBV20-1 with TRBJ2-4, with D perhaps given as TRBD1 or TRBD2 (5 bases each). Trimming took 3 bases from V and 3 from J, leaving 12 bases between them. This CDR3 comprises 14 residues. Looked up from germline, CDR1 is DFQATT and CDR2 is SNEGSKA (reference sequence). In DNA form, the CDR3 reads TGCAGTGCTAGTACGGGGCCGGACAAAAACATTCAGTACTTC. Translated, it gives CSASTGPDKNIQYF.

This clone occurred a few times. The chain links TRBV5-1 to TRBJ2-1, with D unresolved. The CDR3 is 16 residues long. The V gene's germline CDR1 is SGHRS and CDR2 YFSETQ. The V end was cut by 2 bases, the J end by 0 bases, with 12 bases between. CDR3 loop: CASSLRAVSSYNEQFF. CDR3 sequence (DNA): TGCGCCAGCAGCTTACGCGCCGTAAGCTCCTACAATGAGCAGTTCTTC.

V is TRBV2 and J is TRBJ2-2; 11 bases align to TRBD1. The CDR3 length is 14 residues. With 7 bases clipped from V and 5 bases from J, the junction kept 3 bases outside the gene matches. The germline V gene encodes CDR1 SNHLY and CDR2 FYNNEI. CDR3 nucleotide sequence: TGTGCCAGCAAAAGGGACAGGGGGACCGGGGAGCTGTTTTTT. Translating it yields CASKRDRGTGELFF.

This rearrangement joins TRBV7-2 to TRBJ2-3, with D uncertain. CDR1 and CDR2 from the germline V gene are SGHTA and FQGNSA. V lost 7 bases and J lost 1, with 9 bases in between. The CDR3 has 13 residues. The CDR3 is CASTRPGTDTQYF. For the CDR3, the DNA is TGTGCCAGCACCCGGCCGGGCACAGATACGCAGTATTTT. Using reference TRBV7-2 and TRBJ2-3 for the parts outside the CDR3, the full variable domain is GAGVSQSPSNKVTEKGKDVELRCDPISGHTALYWYRQSLGQGLEFLIYFQGNSAPDKSGLPSDRFSAERTGGSVSTLTIQRTQQEDSAVYLCASTRPGTDTQYFGPGTRLTVL.

V usage is TRBV5-4 and J usage is TRBJ1-2, with 7 bases lining up with TRBD1. V lost 0 bases to trimming and J lost 8 bases; unmatched junction nucleotides: 4. Germline CDR1 is SGHNT and CDR2 is YYREEE (reference sequence). The CDR3 is 13 residues long. CDR3 in DNA: TGTGCCAGCAGCTTGGAGGGACAGTTGGGCTACACCTTC. It is translated as CASSLEGQLGYTF.

V is TRBV30 and J is TRBJ1-4; D gene ambiguous. Trimming stripped 0 bases from V and 7 bases from J, with 6 bases between. The CDR3 loop spans 12 amino acids. Germline V CDR1 and CDR2: GTSNPN, SVGIG (reference sequence). The CDR3 loop reads CAWSVHLEKLFF. CDR3 nucleotides: TGTGCCTGGAGTGTACATCTTGAAAAACTGTTTTTT.

The J gene is TRBJ2-3, the V gene TRBV7-3; 12 nucleotides line up with TRBD2. The CDR3 contains 17 residues. The ends lost 5 bases at V and 4 bases at J; junction bases unmatched: 10. Germline V lookup: CDR1 SGHTA, CDR2 FQGTGA. The CDR3 DNA reads TGTGCCAGCAGCCGAACTAGCGGGGGGCGGTGGCCAGATACGCAGTATTTT. Translated, it gives CASSRTSGGRWPDTQYF.

The V and J genes are TRBV7-2 and TRBJ1-5; tentatively, D is TRBD1 (5 bases). This CDR3 region has 14 residues. The ends were cut back, 5 bases at V and 1 base at J, with 9 bases in the middle. CDR1 and CDR2 (germline): SGHTA, FQGNSA. DNA for the CDR3: TGTGCCAGCAGCCCCTGGGACAGCAATCAGCCCCAGCATTTT. Protein product: CASSPWDSNQPQHF.

The genes are TRBV7-3 and TRBJ2-1; D unclear. With 5 bases removed from V and 4 bases from J, the gap between germline ends came to 9 bases. The CDR3 runs 13 residues. The germline V gene encodes CDR1 SGHTA and CDR2 FQGTGA. For the CDR3, the DNA is TGTGCCAGCAGCGCCGGCGGATACAATGAGCAGTTCTTC. The encoded protein is CASSAGGYNEQFF.